This T cell receptor (beta chain) was sequenced in a study of T cell changes during pregnancy in multiple sclerosis (dated by TCRdb to between 2018 and 2021). Regarding the study in general: In women with multiple sclerosis, the researchers looked at how the T cell repertoire shifted as pregnancy progressed.

Library construction relied on the immunoSEQ multiplex PCR assay. This immuneACCESS table, as held by TCRdb, lists in-frame sequences with V and J called but not all clones. Of the missing ones, under half trace to an unresolved V gene in checked studies; the others have no known cause. The sample table contains tens of thousands of clones; only one count was recorded for 75% to 95% of them. Jointly, the top ten make up just under 2% of the sample. V has 7 bases trimmed and J has 1 base trimmed; junction bases matching no gene number 2. Spanning cysteine to phenylalanine, the CDR3 consists of 14 amino acids. The sequence is cut down to CDR3 DNA, 42 bases in frame from base 1. CDR1 and CDR2, per the germline V gene, are ENHRY and SYGVKD. This clone was counted once. The antigen this receptor binds is unknown. Base qualities are not provided; no much larger clone lies one nucleotide away.

Recombination linked TRBV10-3 to TRBJ2-2, with 8 middle bases fitting TRBD2. The sample here was CD4+ T cells from peripheral blood mononuclear cells, taken after pregnancy. The TCR comes from a female donor in good health, enrolled as a control in a pregnancy study. The sequenced DNA: TGTGCCATCAAAACTAGCGGGAACACCGGGGAGCTGTTTTTT. Its protein reads: CAIKTSGNTGELFF.